The clone carrying this T cell receptor (beta chain) occurred a few times. This sample is drawn from a study of blood T cell repertoires in COVID-19. Generated by immunoSEQ multiplex PCR, the TCRdb table keeps only in-frame clones and is missing some. The data hold 120,000 to 150,000 clones, with about three quarters observed a single time. The V end lost 2 bases, the J end lost 1 base, and 7 bases lay between the germline ends. Germline V gives CDR1 SGHTA, CDR2 FQGNSA. The CDR3 loop spans 14 amino acids. Input material: peripheral blood. This chain joins TRBV7-2 and TRBJ2-3; D is unresolved. This clonotype originated in a man between 45 and 60 years old with acute or convalescent COVID-19. DNA of the CDR3: TGTGCCAGCAGCTTACGGGTTGGCACAGATACGCAGTATTTT. Residues: CASSLRVGTDTQYF. Complete variable domain (other parts from reference TRBV7-2 and TRBJ2-3): GAGVSQSPSNKVTEKGKDVELRCDPISGHTALYWYRQSLGQGLEFLIYFQGNSAPDKSGLPSDRFSAERTGGSVSTLTIQRTQQEDSAVYLCASSLRVGTDTQYFGPGTRLTVL.